These T cell receptor beta chains were read from a single sample in a study of cytomegalovirus exposure and HLA in healthy donors. Sequenced by immunoSEQ multiplex PCR; TCRdb stores in-frame clones only, minus some. The sample comprises 90,000 to 150,000 clones, 60% to 85% of which are singletons, and approximately 12% rests with the top ten. The sequenced sample consisted of PBMCs. These receptors came from a woman aged 40 to 49 in good health and CMV-seropositive. CDR3s include the opening cysteine and the closing phenylalanine or tryptophan. A D gene is named only where the DNA matches it firmly. Part of the rows lack a size; the others show once, few, many or a class for expanded clones.

v_gene	j_gene	abundance	d_gene	CDR3nt	CDR3aa
TRBV2	TRBJ1-2	-	-	TGTGCCAGCAGTGAAGGTGGGCCCTATGGCTACACCTTC	CASSEGGPYGYTF
TRBV27	TRBJ1-5	-	-	TGTGCCAGCAGTTTATGGCAGAATAGCAATCAGCCCCAGCATTTT	CASSLWQNSNQPQHF
TRBV5-4	TRBJ2-3	-	-	TGTGCCAGCAGCTTGGCCTTGCGGAAGGAAACAGATACGCAGTATTTT	CASSLALRKETDTQYF
TRBV6-5	TRBJ2-4	-	-	TGTGCCAGCAGCCGACGTGGGGCACAAAGGAACATTCAGTACTTC	CASSRRGAQRNIQYF
TRBV23-1	TRBJ2-5	-	-	TGCGCCAGCAGGGGGCTCCGAGAGATCCAAGAGTTTGGCGCGACCCAGTACTTC	CASRGLREIQEFGATQYF
TRBV5-1	TRBJ2-6	few	-	TGCGCCAGCAGCCAGGACTCTGGGGCCAACGTCCTGACTTTC	CASSQDSGANVLTF
TRBV2	TRBJ1-2	-	-	TGTGCCAGCTACCGGACAGCGAATAACTATGGCTACACCTTC	CASYRTANNYGYTF
TRBV19	TRBJ1-1	-	-	TGTGCCAGTAGTCTGGGAGGAAATGGATGGGACACTGAAGCTTTCTTT	CASSLGGNGWDTEAFF
TRBV4-1	TRBJ2-7	-	TRBD2	TGCGCCAGCAGGGGGCGGGGGTCATCCTACGAGCAGTACTTC	CASRGRGSSYEQYF
TRBV6-5	TRBJ1-5	-	TRBD1	TGTGCCAGCAGTTTAACCTACAGGGGTAGCAATCAGCCCCAGCATTTT	CASSLTYRGSNQPQHF
TRBV15	TRBJ1-5	-	TRBD1	TGTGCCACCAGCATCGACAGGGGTAATCAGCCCCAGCATTTT	CATSIDRGNQPQHF
TRBV2	TRBJ1-1	-	-	TGTGCCAGCAGTGAGGGGGCCGGGGTTACTGAAGCTTTCTTT	CASSEGAGVTEAFF
TRBV5-8	TRBJ1-4	many	-	TGTGCCAGCAGCTTGGGACAGACCCAGAAGAGAAAACTGTTTTTT	CASSLGQTQKRKLFF
TRBV6-1	TRBJ1-5	few	-	TGTGCCAGCAACGTGAGGGCCCCTCAGCCCCAGCATTTT	CASNVRAPQPQHF
TRBV4-1	TRBJ2-5	many	-	TGCGCCAGCAGCCCGGAGGGGCAGCCTCGGGAGACCCAGTACTTC	CASSPEGQPRETQYF
TRBV4-1	TRBJ2-3	-	-	TGCGCCAGCAGCCAACTATCGGGCCTACTTCTCGGCGGGGACACAGATACGCAGTATTTT	CASSQLSGLLLGGDTDTQYF
TRBV6-1	TRBJ2-7	-	TRBD1	TGTGCCAGCACAAAAGACAGGGTGCGGTCCTACGAGCAGTACTTC	CASTKDRVRSYEQYF
TRBV7-6	TRBJ2-2	-	TRBD2	TGTGCCAGCAGCTTAGATGGGCTAGCGGGTTCCACCGGGGAGCTGTTTTTT	CASSLDGLAGSTGELFF
TRBV29-1	TRBJ1-2	few	TRBD1	TGCAGCGCCCGAGACGCCCGGACAGGGGAGGGCTTTGGCTACACCTTC	CSARDARTGEGFGYTF
TRBV30	TRBJ2-7	-	-	TGTGCCTGGAGTGAGGGGATGGTCTACGAGCAGTACTTC	CAWSEGMVYEQYF
TRBV7-9	TRBJ2-1	-	TRBD1	TGTGCCTCACAGACAGGGAATGAGCAGTTCTTC	CASQTGNEQFF
TRBV6-6	TRBJ2-7	-	TRBD1	TGTGCCAGCACCCTGACAGGGGATCCCTACGAGCAGTACTTC	CASTLTGDPYEQYF
TRBV18	TRBJ1-6	-	-	TGTGCCAGCTCACCACGTCCGGTGTATAATTCACCCCTCCACTTT	CASSPRPVYNSPLHF
TRBV7-2	TRBJ1-2	-	-	TGTGCCAGCAGCTCCCAGGGGTGGGGCTACACCTTC	CASSSQGWGYTF
TRBV5-4	TRBJ1-4	-	-	TGTGCCAGCAGCTTCTTCCTCCCGGGGGTAAATGAAAAACTGTTTTTT	CASSFFLPGVNEKLFF
TRBV6-1	TRBJ2-3	-	TRBD2	TGTGCCAGCAGTGAAGCCATCCCGGGACTAGGCACAGATACGCAGTATTTT	CASSEAIPGLGTDTQYF
TRBV6-5	TRBJ2-3	-	-	TGTGCCAGCAGTCCCGGGGTCAACACAGATACGCAGTATTTT	CASSPGVNTDTQYF